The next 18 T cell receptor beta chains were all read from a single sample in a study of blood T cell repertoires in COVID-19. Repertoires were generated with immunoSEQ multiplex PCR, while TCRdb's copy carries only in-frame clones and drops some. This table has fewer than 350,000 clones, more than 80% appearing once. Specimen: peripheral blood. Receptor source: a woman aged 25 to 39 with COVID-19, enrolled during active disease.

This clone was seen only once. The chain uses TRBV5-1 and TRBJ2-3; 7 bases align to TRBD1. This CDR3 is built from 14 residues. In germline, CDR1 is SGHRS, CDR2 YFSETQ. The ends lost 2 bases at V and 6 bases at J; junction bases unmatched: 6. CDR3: CASSFGQDRDTQYF. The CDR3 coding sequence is TGCGCCAGCAGCTTCGGACAGGATAGGGATACGCAGTATTTT.

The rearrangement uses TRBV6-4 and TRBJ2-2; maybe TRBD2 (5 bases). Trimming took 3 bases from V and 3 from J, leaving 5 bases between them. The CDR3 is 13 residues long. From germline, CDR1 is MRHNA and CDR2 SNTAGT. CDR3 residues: CASSERDTGELFF. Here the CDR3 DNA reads TGTGCCAGCAGTGAGCGGGACACCGGGGAGCTGTTTTTT.

The chain's CDR3 is CASSLAGGGRGSKNEQFF. Here the CDR3 DNA reads TGTGCCAGCAGCTTGGCCGGAGGTGGGAGAGGTAGCAAGAATGAGCAGTTCTTC. This chain joins TRBV5-5 and TRBJ2-1, with a possible D match to TRBD2 (5 bases). Trimming stripped 0 bases from V and 7 bases from J, with 23 bases between. Germline lookup yields CDR1 SGHKS and CDR2 YYEKEE (reference sequence). The CDR3 extends over 18 amino acids.

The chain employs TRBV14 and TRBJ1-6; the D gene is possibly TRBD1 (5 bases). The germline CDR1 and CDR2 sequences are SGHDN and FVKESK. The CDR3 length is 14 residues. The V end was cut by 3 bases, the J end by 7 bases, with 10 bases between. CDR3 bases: TGTGCCAGCAGCCATCGGGGGGGAAATTCACCCCTCCACTTT. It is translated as CASSHRGGNSPLHF.

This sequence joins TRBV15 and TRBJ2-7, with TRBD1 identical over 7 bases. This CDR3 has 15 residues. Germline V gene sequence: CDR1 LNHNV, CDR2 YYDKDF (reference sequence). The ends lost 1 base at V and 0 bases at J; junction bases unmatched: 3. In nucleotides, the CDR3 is TGTGCCACCAGCAGAGGGGACAGAGGCTCCTACGAGCAGTACTTC. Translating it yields CATSRGDRGSYEQYF.

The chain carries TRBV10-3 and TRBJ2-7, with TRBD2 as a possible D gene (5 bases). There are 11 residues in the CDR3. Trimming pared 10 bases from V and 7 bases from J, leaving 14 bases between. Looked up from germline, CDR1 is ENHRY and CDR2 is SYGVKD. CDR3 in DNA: TGTGCCAATGGACGGGGAGAGGAGCAGTACTTC. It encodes CANGRGEEQYF.

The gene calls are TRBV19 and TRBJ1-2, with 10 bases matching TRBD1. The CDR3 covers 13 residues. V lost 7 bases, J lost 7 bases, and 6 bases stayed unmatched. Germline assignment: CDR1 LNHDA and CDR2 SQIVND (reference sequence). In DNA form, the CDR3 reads TGTGCCAGTATGAACCGGGACAGGGGTGGCTACACCTTC. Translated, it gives CASMNRDRGGYTF.

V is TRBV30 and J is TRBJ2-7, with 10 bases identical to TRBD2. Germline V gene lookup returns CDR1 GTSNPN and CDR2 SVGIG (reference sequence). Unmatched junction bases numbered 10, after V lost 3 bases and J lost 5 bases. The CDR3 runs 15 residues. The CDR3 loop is CAWRISSGSFHEQYF. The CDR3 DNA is TGTGCCTGGAGGATCTCTAGCGGGAGTTTCCACGAGCAGTACTTC.

The CDR3 nucleotides are TGTGCCAGCAGCGAACAGGGCCAACAGCCCCAGCATTTT. Amino acids: CASSEQGQQPQHF. The chain recombines TRBV2 with TRBJ1-5; D perhaps matches TRBD1 (6 bases). Germline CDR1 is SNHLY and CDR2 is FYNNEI. V was clipped by 6 bases and J by 7 bases, with 13 bases between them. The CDR3 length is 13 residues. The full variable domain, completed using reference TRBV2 and TRBJ1-5, is EPEVTQTPSHQVTQMGQEVILRCVPISNHLYFYWYRQILGQKVEFLVSFYNNEISEKSEIFDDQFSVERPDGSNFTLKIRSTKLEDSAMYFCASSEQGQQPQHFGDGTRLSIL.

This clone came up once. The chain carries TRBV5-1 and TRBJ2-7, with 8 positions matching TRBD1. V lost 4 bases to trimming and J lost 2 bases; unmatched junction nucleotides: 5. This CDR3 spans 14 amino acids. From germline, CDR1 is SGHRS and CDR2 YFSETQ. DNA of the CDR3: TGCGCCAGCAGCCCACAGGGACAGGCCTACGAGCAGTACTTC. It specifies CASSPQGQAYEQYF.

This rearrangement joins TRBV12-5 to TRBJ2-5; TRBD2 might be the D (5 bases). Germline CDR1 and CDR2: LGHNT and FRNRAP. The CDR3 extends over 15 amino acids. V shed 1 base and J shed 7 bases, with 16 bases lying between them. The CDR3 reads CASGLAGGQAWTQYF. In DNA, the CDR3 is TGTGCTAGTGGTTTGGCAGGAGGCCAAGCGTGGACCCAGTACTTC.

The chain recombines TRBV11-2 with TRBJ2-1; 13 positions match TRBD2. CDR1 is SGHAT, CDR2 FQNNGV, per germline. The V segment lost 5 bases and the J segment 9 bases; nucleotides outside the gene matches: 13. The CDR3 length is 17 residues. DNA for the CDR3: TGTGCCAGCAGCGCGAAACCACTAGCGGGAGGGGGCGGTGAGCAGTTCTTC. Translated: CASSAKPLAGGGGEQFF. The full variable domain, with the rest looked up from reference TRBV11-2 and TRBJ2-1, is EAGVAQSPRYKIIEKRQSVAFWCNPISGHATLYWYQQILGQGPKLLIQFQNNGVVDDSQLPKDRFSAERLKGVDSTLKIQPAKLEDSAVYLCASSAKPLAGGGGEQFFGPGTRLTVL.

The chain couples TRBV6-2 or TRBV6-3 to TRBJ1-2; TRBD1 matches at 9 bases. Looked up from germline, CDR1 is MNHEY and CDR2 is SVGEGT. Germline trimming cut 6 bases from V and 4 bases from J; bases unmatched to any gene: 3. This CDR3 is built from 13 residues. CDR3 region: CASSRDRVYGYTF. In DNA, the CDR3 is TGTGCCAGCAGCAGGGACAGGGTCTATGGCTACACCTTC.

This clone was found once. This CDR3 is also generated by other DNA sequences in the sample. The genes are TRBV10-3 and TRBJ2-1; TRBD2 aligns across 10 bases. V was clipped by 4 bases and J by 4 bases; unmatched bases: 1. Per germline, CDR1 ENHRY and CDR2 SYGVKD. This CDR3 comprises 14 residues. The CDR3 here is CAISGLAGYNEQFF. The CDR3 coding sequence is TGTGCCATCAGTGGACTAGCGGGTTACAATGAGCAGTTCTTC.

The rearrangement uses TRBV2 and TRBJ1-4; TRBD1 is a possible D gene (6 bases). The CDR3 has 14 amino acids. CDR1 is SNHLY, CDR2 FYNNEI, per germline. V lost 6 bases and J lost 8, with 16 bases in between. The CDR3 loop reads CASSADRFSEKLFF. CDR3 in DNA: TGTGCCAGCAGCGCTGACAGGTTTAGCGAAAAACTGTTTTTT.

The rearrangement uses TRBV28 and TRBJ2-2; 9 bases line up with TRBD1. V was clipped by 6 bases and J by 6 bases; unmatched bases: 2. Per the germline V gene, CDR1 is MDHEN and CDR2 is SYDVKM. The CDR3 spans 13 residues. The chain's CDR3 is CASRRQGAGELFF. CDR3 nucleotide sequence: TGTGCCAGCAGAAGACAGGGGGCCGGGGAGCTGTTTTTT. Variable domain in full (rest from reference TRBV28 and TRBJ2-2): DVKVTQSSRYLVKRTGEKVFLECVQDMDHENMFWYRQDPGLGLRLIYFSYDVKMKEKGDIPEGYSVSREKKERFSLILESASTNQTSMYLCASRRQGAGELFFGEGSRLTVL.

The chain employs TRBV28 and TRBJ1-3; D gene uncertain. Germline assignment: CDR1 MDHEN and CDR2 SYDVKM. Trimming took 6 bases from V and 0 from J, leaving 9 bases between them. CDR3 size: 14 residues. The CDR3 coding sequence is TGTGCCAGCAGGCGGACTCACTCTGGAAACACCATATATTTT. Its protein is CASRRTHSGNTIYF.

The CDR3 is CASSQAARVNEQFF. CDR3 sequence (DNA): TGTGCCAGCAGCCAAGCCGCGCGGGTCAATGAGCAGTTCTTC. The chain employs TRBV4-2 and TRBJ2-1, with D tentatively TRBD2 (5 bases). The CDR3 is made up of 14 amino acids. Trimming shortened V by 1 base and J by 6 bases, and 10 bases separated the two germline ends. Germline assignment: CDR1 LGHNA and CDR2 YNFKEQ.